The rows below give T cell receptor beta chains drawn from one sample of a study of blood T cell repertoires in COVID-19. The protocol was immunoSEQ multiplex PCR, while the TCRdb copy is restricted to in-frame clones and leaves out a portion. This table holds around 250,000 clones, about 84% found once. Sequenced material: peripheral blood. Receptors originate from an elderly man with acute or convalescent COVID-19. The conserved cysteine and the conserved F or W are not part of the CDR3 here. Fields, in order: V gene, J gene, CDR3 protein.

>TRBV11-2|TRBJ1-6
ASSVTGGLGSPLH
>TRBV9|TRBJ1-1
ASSRQGGSEAF
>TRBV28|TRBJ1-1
ASRGRQSAF
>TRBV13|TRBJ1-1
ASIQQGGKTEAF
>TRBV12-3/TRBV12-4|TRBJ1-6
ASSARGSPLH
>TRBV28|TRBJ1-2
ASRGQGGYGYT
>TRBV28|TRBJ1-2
ASSTSGLKGYT
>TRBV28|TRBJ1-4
ASSSPTGVGNEKLF
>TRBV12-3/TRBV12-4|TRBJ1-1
ASKRRSTDEAF
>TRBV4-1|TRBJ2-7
ASSVGLRGDEQY
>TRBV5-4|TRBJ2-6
ASSLGGLSGANVLT
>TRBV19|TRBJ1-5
ASTEWTGMGNQPQH
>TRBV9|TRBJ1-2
ASSVGAGANYGYT
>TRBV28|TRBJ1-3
ASSLAGAGNTIY
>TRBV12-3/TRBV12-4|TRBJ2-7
ASSLLTGLEQY
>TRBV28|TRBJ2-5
ASTPLAGARVGAQY
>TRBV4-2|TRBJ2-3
ASSPTLTGIADTQY
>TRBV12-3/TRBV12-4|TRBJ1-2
ASSLIGYGYT
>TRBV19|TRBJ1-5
ASSIDGYQPQH
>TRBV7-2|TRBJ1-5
ASSPGTGSNQPQH
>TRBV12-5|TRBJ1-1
ASGLGTGTEAF
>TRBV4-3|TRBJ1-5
ASSQDARNQPQH
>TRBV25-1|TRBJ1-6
ASRETGTGSPLH
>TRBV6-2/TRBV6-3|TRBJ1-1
ASSYQTGRTDTEAF
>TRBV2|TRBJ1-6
ASPTESSYNSPLH
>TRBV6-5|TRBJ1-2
ASTETGGNYGYT
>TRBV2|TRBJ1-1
ASSSQGAALMGSEAF
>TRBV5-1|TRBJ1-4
ASSLVNNEKLF
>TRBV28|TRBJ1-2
ASRSTLGVGGNYGYT
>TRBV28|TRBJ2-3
ATHGTGGYDTQY
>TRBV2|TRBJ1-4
ASSQGFEEKLF
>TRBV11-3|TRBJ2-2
ASSPGGGRKNTGELF
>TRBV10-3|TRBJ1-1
ATDRGPSGTEAF
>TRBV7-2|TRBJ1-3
ASSPSPGGSGNTIY
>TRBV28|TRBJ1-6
ASSAQGASNSPLH
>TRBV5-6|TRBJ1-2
ASSPGTYGYT
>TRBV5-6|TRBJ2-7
ASSLDGGLPYEQY
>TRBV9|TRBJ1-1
ASSVGAGNMNTEAF
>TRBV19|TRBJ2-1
ASSIFSGGTSYNEQF
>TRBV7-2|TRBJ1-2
ASSLAGPGYT
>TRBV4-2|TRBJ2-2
ASSRTQTLNPGELF
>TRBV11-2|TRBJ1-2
ASSSRIPGQGPYGYT
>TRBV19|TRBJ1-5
ASHQGAWHQPQH
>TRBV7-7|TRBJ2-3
ASSLAGATSDTQY
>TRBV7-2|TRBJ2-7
ASSLGGQGLVEQY
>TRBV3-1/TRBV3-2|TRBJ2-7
ASSQDGGSREQY
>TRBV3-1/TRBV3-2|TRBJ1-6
ASSRQGGAPLH
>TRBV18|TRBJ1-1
ASSPGQPNTEAF
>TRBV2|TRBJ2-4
ASSIMGLNIQY
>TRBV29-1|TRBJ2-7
SAILADPYEQY
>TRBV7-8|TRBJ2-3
ASSSTDTQY
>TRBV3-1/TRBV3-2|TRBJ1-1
ASRPERGRVAEAF
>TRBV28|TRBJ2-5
ASSSGAASQETQY
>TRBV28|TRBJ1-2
ASSSLGGNYGYT
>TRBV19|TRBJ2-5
ASSIGGRGITETQY